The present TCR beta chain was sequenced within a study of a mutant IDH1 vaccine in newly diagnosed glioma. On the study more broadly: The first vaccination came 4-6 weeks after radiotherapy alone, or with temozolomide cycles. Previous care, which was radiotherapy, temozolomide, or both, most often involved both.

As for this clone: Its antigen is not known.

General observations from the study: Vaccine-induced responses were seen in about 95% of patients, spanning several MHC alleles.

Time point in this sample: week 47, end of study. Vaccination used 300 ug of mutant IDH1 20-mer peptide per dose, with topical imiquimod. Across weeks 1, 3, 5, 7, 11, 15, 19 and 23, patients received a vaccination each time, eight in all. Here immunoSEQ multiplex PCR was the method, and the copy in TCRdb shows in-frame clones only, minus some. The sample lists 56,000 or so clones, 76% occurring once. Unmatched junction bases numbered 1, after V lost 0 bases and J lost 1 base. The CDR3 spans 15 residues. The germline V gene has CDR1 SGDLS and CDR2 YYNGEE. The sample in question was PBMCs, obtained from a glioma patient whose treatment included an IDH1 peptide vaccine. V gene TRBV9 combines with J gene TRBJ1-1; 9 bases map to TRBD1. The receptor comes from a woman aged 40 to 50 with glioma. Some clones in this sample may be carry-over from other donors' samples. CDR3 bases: TGTGCCAGCAGCGTAGGGGGACAGGGGAACACTGAAGCTTTCTTT. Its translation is CASSVGGQGNTEAFF.